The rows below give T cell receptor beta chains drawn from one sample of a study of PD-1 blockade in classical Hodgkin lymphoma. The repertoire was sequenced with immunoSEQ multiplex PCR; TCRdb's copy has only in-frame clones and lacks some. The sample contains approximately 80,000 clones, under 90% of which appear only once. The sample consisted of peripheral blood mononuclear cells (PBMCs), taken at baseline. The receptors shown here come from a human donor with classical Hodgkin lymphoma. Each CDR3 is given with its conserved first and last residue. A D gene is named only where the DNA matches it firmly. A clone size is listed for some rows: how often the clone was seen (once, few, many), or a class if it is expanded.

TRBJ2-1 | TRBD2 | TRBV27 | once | CASSLNGGLAGEEQFF | TGTGCCAGCAGCCTCAATGGGGGACTAGCGGGAGAAGAGCAGTTCTTC
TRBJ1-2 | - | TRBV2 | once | CASSGDLQSVYTF | TGTGCCAGCAGTGGGGACCTACAGAGCGTCTACACCTTC
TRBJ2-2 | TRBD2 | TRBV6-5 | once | CASSITSGSPQELFF | TGTGCCAGCAGCATCACTAGCGGGAGTCCGCAGGAGCTGTTTTTT
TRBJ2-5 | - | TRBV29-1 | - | CSVGHSQETQYF | TGCAGCGTTGGCCACTCCCAGGAGACCCAGTACTTC
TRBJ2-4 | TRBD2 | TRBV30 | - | CAWSGGLAGRGLNIQYF | TGTGCCTGGAGCGGAGGACTAGCGGGAAGGGGCCTAAACATTCAGTACTTC
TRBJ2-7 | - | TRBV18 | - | CASSPSGGHEQYF | TGTGCCAGCTCACCGAGTGGGGGACACGAGCAGTACTTC
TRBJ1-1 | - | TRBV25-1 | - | CASSVGVNTEAFF | TGTGCCAGCAGTGTGGGGGTGAACACTGAAGCTTTCTTT
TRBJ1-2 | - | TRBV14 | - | CASSLLPETGRDGYTF | TGTGCCAGCAGCCTCTTACCGGAGACGGGACGTGATGGCTACACCTTC
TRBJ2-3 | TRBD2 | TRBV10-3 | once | CATQRGTSTDTQYF | TGTGCCACCCAGCGGGGGACTAGCACAGATACGCAGTATTTT
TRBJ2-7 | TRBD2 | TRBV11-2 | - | CASSLAGLAGGNEQYF | TGTGCCAGCAGCTTAGCCGGACTAGCGGGAGGCAACGAGCAGTACTTC
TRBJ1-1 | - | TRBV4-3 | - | CASSHTSVQNTEAFF | TGCGCCAGCAGCCATACTTCGGTCCAGAACACTGAAGCTTTCTTT
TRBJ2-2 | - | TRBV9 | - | CASSVDGGTNTGELFF | TGTGCCAGCAGCGTAGACGGAGGTACGAACACCGGGGAGCTGTTTTTT
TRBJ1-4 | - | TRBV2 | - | CASSADRQNEKLFF | TGTGCCAGCAGTGCCGACAGACAAAATGAAAAACTGTTTTTT
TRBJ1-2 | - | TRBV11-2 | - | CASSPNLLTGFYGYTF | TGTGCCAGCAGCCCCAATCTCCTAACAGGTTTCTATGGCTACACCTTC
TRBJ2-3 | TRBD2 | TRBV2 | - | CASSTTSGRDTQYF | TGTGCCAGCAGTACTACTAGCGGGAGAGATACGCAGTATTTT
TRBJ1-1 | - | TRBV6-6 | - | CASSYSSTEAFF | TGTGCCAGCAGTTACTCAAGTACCGAAGCTTTCTTT
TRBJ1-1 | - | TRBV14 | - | CASSQYGGTEAFF | TGTGCCAGCAGCCAATATGGAGGGACTGAAGCTTTCTTT
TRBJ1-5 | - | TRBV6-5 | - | CASRAGAANQPQHF | TGTGCCAGCAGAGCTGGAGCAGCCAATCAGCCCCAGCATTTT
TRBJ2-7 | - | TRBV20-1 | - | CSARDPHEQYF | TGCAGTGCTAGAGATCCCCACGAGCAGTACTTC
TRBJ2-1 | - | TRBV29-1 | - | CSVAGLSGAVYNEQFF | TGCAGCGTGGCGGGGCTAAGTGGAGCCGTCTACAATGAGCAGTTCTTC
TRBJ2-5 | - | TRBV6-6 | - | CASSYGQREGTQYF | TGTGCCAGCAGTTACGGGCAGAGGGAAGGGACCCAGTACTTC
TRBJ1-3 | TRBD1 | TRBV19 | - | CASSRQGSGNTIYF | TGTGCCAGTAGTAGACAGGGCTCTGGAAACACCATATATTTT
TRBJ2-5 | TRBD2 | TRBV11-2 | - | CASSLVSGTRGLGTQYF | TGTGCCAGCAGCTTAGTGTCCGGGACTAGAGGGCTCGGGACCCAGTACTTC
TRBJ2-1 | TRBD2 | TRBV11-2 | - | CASSPLTGRYNEQFF | TGTGCCAGCAGCCCATTGACCGGGAGGTACAATGAGCAGTTCTTC
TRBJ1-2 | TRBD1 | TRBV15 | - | CATSRAHRGNYGYTF | TGTGCCACCAGCAGAGCCCACAGGGGGAACTATGGCTACACCTTC
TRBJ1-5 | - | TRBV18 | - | CASSPPPGSTYSNQPQHF | TGTGCCAGCTCACCCCCCCCAGGATCAACTTATAGCAATCAGCCCCAGCATTTT
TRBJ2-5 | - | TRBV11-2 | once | CASSLVASQETQYF | TGTGCCAGCAGCTTAGTGGCTTCCCAAGAGACCCAGTACTTC
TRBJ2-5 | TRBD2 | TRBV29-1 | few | CSVVTSGLSVTQYF | TGCAGCGTCGTGACTAGCGGGCTAAGTGTGACCCAGTACTTC
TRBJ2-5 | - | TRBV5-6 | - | CASSFFRTQTGETQYF | TGTGCCAGCAGCTTTTTTCGGACTCAAACAGGGGAGACCCAGTACTTC
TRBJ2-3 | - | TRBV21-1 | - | CASSPPGQGSADTQYF | TGTGCCAGCAGCCCGCCGGGACAGGGAAGCGCAGATACGCAGTATTTT
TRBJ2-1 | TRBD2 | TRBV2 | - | CASSYSGSSYNEQFF | TGTGCCAGCAGCTATAGCGGGAGCTCCTACAATGAGCAGTTCTTC
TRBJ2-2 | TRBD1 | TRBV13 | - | CASSEMGQMNTGELFF | TGTGCCAGCAGTGAGATGGGACAGATGAACACCGGGGAGCTGTTTTTT
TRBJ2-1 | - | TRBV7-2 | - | CASRNPTPGPRDNEQFF | TGTGCCAGCCGAAACCCCACCCCAGGGCCCAGGGACAATGAGCAGTTCTTC
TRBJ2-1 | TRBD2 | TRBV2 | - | CASSSPGQPDLLAGGSRNEQFF | TGTGCCAGCAGCTCCCCGGGACAGCCTGATTTACTAGCGGGGGGGAGTAGGAATGAGCAGTTCTTC
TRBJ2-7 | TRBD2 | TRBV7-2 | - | CASSLETSGMMAYEQYF | TGTGCCAGCAGCTTAGAGACTAGCGGGATGATGGCCTACGAGCAGTACTTC
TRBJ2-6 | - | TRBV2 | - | CASLGATSGANVLTF | TGTGCCAGCTTGGGGGCCACCTCTGGGGCCAACGTCCTGACTTTC
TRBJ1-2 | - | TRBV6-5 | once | CASSRLGANYGYTF | TGTGCCAGCAGTCGCCTAGGGGCTAACTATGGCTACACCTTC
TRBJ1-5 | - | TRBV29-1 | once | CSVSVAGARWPQHF | TGCAGCGTCTCGGTGGCGGGCGCTCGTTGGCCCCAGCATTTT
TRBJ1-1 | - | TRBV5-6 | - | CASSLPGAPMNTEAFF | TGTGCCAGCAGTCTCCCAGGGGCCCCCATGAACACTGAAGCTTTCTTT
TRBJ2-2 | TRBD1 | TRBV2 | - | CAGDRGLSTGELFF | TGTGCCGGTGACAGGGGGCTGAGCACCGGGGAGCTGTTTTTT
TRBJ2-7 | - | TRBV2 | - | CASRVAREQYF | TGTGCCAGCAGAGTTGCTCGCGAGCAGTACTTC
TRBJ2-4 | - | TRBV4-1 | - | CASSSPPTRLAKNIQYF | TGCGCCAGCAGCAGCCCCCCTACTCGACTAGCCAAAAACATTCAGTACTTC
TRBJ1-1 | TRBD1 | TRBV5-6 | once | CASSLGTGLVTEAFF | TGTGCCAGCAGCTTGGGGACAGGGTTGGTGACTGAAGCTTTCTTT
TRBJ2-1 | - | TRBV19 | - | CASSLRLGDEQFF | TGTGCCAGTAGTCTAAGACTGGGGGATGAGCAGTTCTTC
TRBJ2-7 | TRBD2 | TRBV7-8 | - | CASSFGTSGSWGQYF | TGTGCCAGCAGCTTCGGGACTAGCGGGAGTTGGGGGCAGTACTTC
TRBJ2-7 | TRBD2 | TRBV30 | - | CAWSTTSSRDEQYF | TGTGCCTGGAGTACGACTAGCAGTAGGGACGAGCAGTACTTC
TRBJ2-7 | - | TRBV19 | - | CASSHNGYEQYF | TGTGCCAGTAGTCACAACGGCTACGAGCAGTACTTC
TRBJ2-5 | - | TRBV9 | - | CASSEVPGEETQYF | TGTGCCAGCAGCGAAGTGCCCGGAGAAGAGACCCAGTACTTC